This T cell receptor (beta chain) was documented in a study of OX40 agonist ivuxolimab in advanced cancers. Some clones are missing from TCRdb's copy, which holds only in-frame ones; the method was immunoSEQ multiplex PCR. Of some 51,000 clones detected, approximately 84% appear once; the ten largest clones hold 12% to 15%. This TCR was recovered from an adult with an advanced solid tumor such as melanoma, head and neck, liver or kidney cancer. The material was CD4+ or CD8+ T cells sorted from blood, obtained in a trial of the OX40 agonist ivuxolimab.

CDR3 nucleotides: TGCGCCAGCAGCCCCCGGACAGCCTCCTCCTATAATTCACCCCTCCACTTT. Protein product: CASSPRTASSYNSPLHF. This chain uses TRBV4-1 with TRBJ1-6; maybe TRBD1 (6 bases). Germline V CDR1 and CDR2: MGHRA, YSYEKL. V was shortened by 4 bases and J by 0 bases, with 13 bases between the two germline ends. The CDR3 runs to 17 residues.